This T cell receptor (beta chain) was captured in a study of regulatory T cells in long-lasting Graves disease. Looking at the study overall: Antithyroid drugs had been taken under 3 months by newly diagnosed Graves' patients.

Combining iRepertoire HTBI primers with Arm-PCR of CDR3 regions, the authors built TCR beta libraries. TCRdb re-analysed the multiplex PCR reads in MiXCR, keeping a single row per CDR3 protein. The data hold about 370,000 distinct CDR3 sequences, with less than 20% observed a single time. This clonotype was detected a few times. The junction shows a germline mismatch at one end, possibly a read error. Time point meaning: newly diagnosed GD, antithyroid drugs for less than 3 months. There was RNA extracted from PBMCs, and the TCR library was made from it. Patients with Graves' disease were diagnosed by American Thyroid Association guidelines. The sequencing here drew on peripheral blood mononuclear cells (PBMCs), taken at new diagnosis, from a patient treated with antithyroid drugs. The receptor comes from a female donor with Graves disease.

The chain's CDR3 is CASSLLLVLGLNAGELFF. Written as DNA, the CDR3 is TGTGCCAGCAGCCTACTACTCGTCTTGGGACTGAACGCCGGGGAGCTGTTTTTT. The chain is built from TRBV7-9 and TRBJ2-2, with TRBD2 as a possible D gene (6 bases). CDR3 size: 18 residues. The germline CDR1 and CDR2 sequences are SEHNR and FQNEAQ (reference sequence).